This entry lists 28 T cell receptor beta chains sequenced from one sample in a study of response to subunit inactivated influenza vaccine. TCRdb processed the RT-PCR reads anew with MiXCR; each CDR3 protein has one entry. The sample carries some 640,000 distinct CDR3 sequences, roughly 13% recorded once. The sequencing used PBMCs from blood, collected approximately 15 days before vaccination. Source of these receptors: a man in his forties or fifties who received an inactivated influenza vaccine.

This clonotype was counted many times. The rearrangement uses TRBV3-1 and TRBJ2-7; D possibly corresponds to TRBD2 (5 bases). This CDR3 has 13 amino acids. Trimming left V 2 bases short and J 7 bases short, with 12 bases between. Per germline, CDR1 LGHDT and CDR2 YNNKEL (reference sequence). The CDR3 sequence is CASSQLGSGEQYF. The DNA of the CDR3 is TGTGCCAGCAGCCAACTGGGTTCGGGGGAGCAGTACTTC.

J is TRBJ2-6 and V is TRBV4-1; D remains ambiguous. The CDR3 is made up of 15 amino acids. The germline V gene has CDR1 MGHRA and CDR2 YSYEKL. V was cut by 5 bases and J by 0 bases, with 8 bases left in between. The CDR3 loop is CASSERSSGANVLTF. CDR3 DNA sequence: TGCGCCAGCAGCGAGAGATCCTCTGGGGCCAACGTCCTGACTTTC.

This clonotype was seen only a few times. V gene TRBV5-1 combines with J gene TRBJ1-6, with D unresolved. The CDR3 has 14 amino acids. Trimming stripped 7 bases from V and 3 bases from J, with 11 bases between. Per the germline V gene, CDR1 is SGHRS and CDR2 is YFSETQ. The CDR3: CASREGDYNSPLHF. The CDR3 DNA reads as TGCGCCAGCCGCGAGGGAGACTATAATTCACCCCTCCACTTT. Using reference TRBV5-1 and TRBJ1-6 for the parts outside the CDR3, the full variable domain is KAGVTQTPRYLIKTRGQQVTLSCSPISGHRSVSWYQQTPGQGLQFLFEYFSETQRNKGNFPGRFSGRQFSNSRSEMNVSTLELGDSALYLCASREGDYNSPLHFGNGTRLTVT.

This clonotype has at least ten counts. The J gene is TRBJ2-1, the V gene TRBV3-1, with TRBD1 matching 9 bases. The CDR3 has 14 residues. CDR1 is LGHDT, CDR2 YNNKEL, per germline (reference sequence). V shed 8 bases and J 7 bases; nucleotides not matched to a gene: 9. This CDR3 reads CASGQQGARNEQFF. The CDR3 bases are TGTGCCAGCGGACAACAGGGGGCGAGGAATGAGCAGTTCTTC.

This clonotype was detected a few times. The gene calls are TRBV7-2 and TRBJ1-1; 7 bases are a match to TRBD1. The CDR3 totals 15 residues. The germline V gene has CDR1 SGHTA and CDR2 FQGNSA. V gave up 7 bases and J gave up 4 bases; unmatched junction bases: 12. The CDR3, as DNA: TGTGCCAGCATCACAGGGGCGATGGGGACCACTGAAGCTTTCTTT. It yields the protein CASITGAMGTTEAFF.

This clonotype was seen only a few times. The CDR3 here is CASSPVGSGISYEQYF. CDR3 bases: TGTGCCAGCTCACCCGTCGGGTCCGGGATCAGCTACGAGCAGTACTTC. The J gene is TRBJ2-7, the V gene TRBV18; D perhaps matches TRBD2 (5 bases). The CDR3 totals 16 residues. V gave up 3 bases and J gave up 3 bases, with 18 bases separating them. CDR1 and CDR2 (germline): KGHSH, LQKENI.

This clonotype occurred a few times. The chain recombines TRBV4-2 with TRBJ2-1; possibly TRBD2 for D (6 bases). The V gene's germline CDR1 is LGHNA and CDR2 YNFKEQ. This CDR3 has 11 residues. Trimming took 5 bases from V and 12 from J, leaving 11 bases between them. The CDR3 coding sequence is TGTGCCAGCAGCGGGGGGTCAGCGCAGTTCTTC. It translates to CASSGGSAQFF.

This clonotype was detected once. The V gene is TRBV7-8, the J gene TRBJ2-1; 12 bases line up with TRBD2. Germline CDR1 and CDR2: SGHVS and FQNEAQ. V shed 4 bases, J shed 0 bases, and the junction held 13 bases outside the gene matches. The CDR3 loop spans 20 amino acids. CDR3 residues: CASSSQRPSGRAGSYNEQFF. DNA for the CDR3: TGTGCCAGCAGCTCGCAGCGCCCTAGCGGGAGGGCTGGCTCCTACAATGAGCAGTTCTTC.

This clonotype was counted a few times. CDR3: CSGDDANTEAFF. CDR3 DNA sequence: TGCAGTGGGGACGATGCGAACACTGAAGCTTTCTTT. The chain carries TRBV20-1 and TRBJ1-1, with D maybe TRBD1 (5 bases). The CDR3 covers 12 residues. The germline V gene encodes CDR1 DFQATT and CDR2 SNEGSKA (reference sequence). V gave up 7 bases and J gave up 1 base, with 10 bases separating them.

This clonotype has more than one count but fewer than ten. CDR3 DNA sequence: TGTGCCAGCAGCGGCGGGACACCTATTCAGTACTTC. Translating gives CASSGGTPIQYF. This chain connects TRBV11-2 to TRBJ2-4; either TRBD1 or TRBD2 may supply D (6 bases each). V lost 5 bases and J lost 10, with 12 bases in between. Germline lookup yields CDR1 SGHAT and CDR2 FQNNGV. The CDR3 totals 12 residues. Variable domain in full (rest from reference TRBV11-2 and TRBJ2-4): EAGVAQSPRYKIIEKRQSVAFWCNPISGHATLYWYQQILGQGPKLLIQFQNNGVVDDSQLPKDRFSAERLKGVDSTLKIQPAKLEDSAVYLCASSGGTPIQYFGAGTRLSVL.

This clonotype was seen many times. This chain joins TRBV4-3 and TRBJ1-4; D remains ambiguous. Trimming took off 3 bases at V and 4 bases at J, with 12 bases between the two ends. There are 15 residues in the CDR3. CDR1 is LGHNA, CDR2 YSLEER, per germline. CDR3 loop: CASSHLGSVNEKLFF. The DNA for the CDR3 is TGCGCCAGCAGCCATTTGGGTTCAGTTAATGAAAAACTGTTTTTT.

This chain connects TRBV20-1 to TRBJ2-1, with 11 bases lining up with TRBD2. CDR1 and CDR2 from the germline V gene are DFQATT and SNEGSKA (reference sequence). V dropped 6 bases and J dropped 5; count of bases not matched to a gene: 9. The CDR3 sequence is 15 residues long. The CDR3 DNA is TGCAGTGCGCAGATGGGACTAGCGGATAACAATGAGCAGTTCTTC. Translation gives CSAQMGLADNNEQFF.

V usage is TRBV6-2 or TRBV6-3 and J usage is TRBJ2-5, with TRBD2 matching over 12 bases. The CDR3 is 16 residues long. V lost 5 bases, J lost 1 base, and 5 bases stayed unmatched. Germline CDR1 reads MNHEY; CDR2 reads SVGEGT. The CDR3 here is CASSPPTSGSQETQYF. CDR3 DNA: TGTGCCAGCAGTCCCCCGACTAGCGGGAGCCAAGAGACCCAGTACTTC.

This clonotype was seen only a few times. The gene calls are TRBV7-9 and TRBJ2-7; D might be TRBD2 (6 bases). Trimming shortened V by 5 bases and J by 0 bases, and 11 bases separated the two germline ends. This CDR3 is built from 14 residues. Germline lookup yields CDR1 SEHNR and CDR2 FQNEAQ (reference sequence). CDR3 amino acids: CASSDTSSSYEQYF. The DNA of the CDR3 is TGTGCCAGCAGCGACACTAGCTCCTCCTACGAGCAGTACTTC.

This clonotype was observed a few times. The J gene is TRBJ2-1, the V gene TRBV5-6, with TRBD2 identical over 8 bases. Germline V gene sequence: CDR1 SGHDT, CDR2 YYEEEE. CDR3 length: 18 amino acids. With 0 bases clipped from V and 5 bases from J, the junction kept 13 bases outside the gene matches. The CDR3 is CASSLVVSGGAENNEQFF. DNA of the CDR3: TGTGCCAGCAGCTTGGTCGTTTCGGGGGGGGCCGAAAACAATGAGCAGTTCTTC.

The chain carries TRBV14 and TRBJ1-1; the D gene is possibly TRBD1 (6 bases). The germline V gene encodes CDR1 SGHDN and CDR2 FVKESK. The CDR3 consists of 14 residues. Trimming removed 3 bases from V and 5 bases from J, with 13 bases in between. DNA of the CDR3: TGTGCCAGCAGCCAGGCCAGGGGTTGGACTGAAGCTTTCTTT. It yields the protein CASSQARGWTEAFF.

This clonotype was counted only a few times. This rearrangement joins TRBV29-1 to TRBJ2-1; D is tentatively TRBD1 or TRBD2 (7 bases each). Per germline, CDR1 SQVTM and CDR2 ANQGSEA. The CDR3 runs to 14 residues. The ends were cut back, 6 bases at V and 5 bases at J, with 17 bases in the middle. CDR3 sequence (DNA): TGCAGCGTCTCAAGCGGGACAGATAACAATGAGCAGTTCTTC. Amino acids: CSVSSGTDNNEQFF.

There are a few counts of this clonotype. The chain employs TRBV7-2 and TRBJ1-1; D ambiguous. Trimming cost V 1 base and J 0 bases, with 12 bases left between them. Germline CDR1 and CDR2: SGHTA and FQGNSA. CDR3 length: 16 amino acids. The chain's CDR3 is CASSLVRAGVNTEAFF. CDR3 coding DNA: TGTGCCAGCAGCTTAGTCCGTGCAGGTGTGAACACTGAAGCTTTCTTT.

The chain is built from TRBV5-6 and TRBJ1-4; perhaps TRBD1 as D (5 bases). CDR1 is SGHDT and CDR2 is YYEEEE in the germline V gene. The CDR3 consists of 17 residues. The V end was cut by 0 bases, the J end by 8 bases, with 20 bases between. CDR3 coding DNA: TGTGCCAGCAGCTTGGCCTCGGGGAGGGGTATCGCGGAAAAACTGTTTTTT. As protein: CASSLASGRGIAEKLFF.

This clonotype was observed a handful of times. The chain employs TRBV5-1 and TRBJ2-2; D unresolved. There are 13 residues in the CDR3. Trimming cost V 4 bases and J 11 bases, with 15 bases left between them. CDR1 is SGHRS, CDR2 YFSETQ, per germline. DNA for the CDR3: TGCGCCAGCAGCGGTCCTGATCCGGTTGAGCTGTTTTTT. As protein: CASSGPDPVELFF.

This clonotype was detected a few times. This chain joins TRBV20-1 and TRBJ2-7; TRBD1 aligns across 10 bases. Germline CDR1 is DFQATT and CDR2 is SNEGSKA (reference sequence). CDR3 length: 13 amino acids. The V and J ends lost 5 bases and 5 bases, in that order; junction bases with no gene match: 6. CDR3 DNA sequence: TGCAGTGCTGGGGTGACAGGGGGCAACGAGCAGTACTTC. Translated: CSAGVTGGNEQYF.

This clonotype was recorded a few times. For the CDR3, the DNA is TGTGCCAGCAGTGAGGACAGGGGGAATCAAGAGACCCAGTACTTC. Its translation is CASSEDRGNQETQYF. The J gene is TRBJ2-5, the V gene TRBV25-1; 10 nucleotides line up with TRBD1. Germline V lookup: CDR1 MGHDK, CDR2 SYGVNS. Losses at the gene ends were 3 bases for V and 2 bases for J; bases not matched to a gene: 3. This CDR3 region has 15 residues.

This clonotype has just a few counts. The V and J genes are TRBV6-4 and TRBJ2-3; the match to TRBD1 covers 11 bases. J was trimmed by 7 bases and V by 7 bases; bases with no gene match: 10. Per germline, CDR1 MRHNA and CDR2 SNTAGT. The CDR3 totals 15 residues. The CDR3 nucleotides read TGTGCCAGCATTTGGACAGGGGGCGAATGTAATACGCAGTATTTT. Its protein product is CASIWTGGECNTQYF.

V is TRBV6-2 or TRBV6-3 and J is TRBJ2-1, with 10 bases identical to TRBD1. The junction had 9 bases not matched to a gene; V was cut back by 2 bases and J by 2 bases. Germline V gives CDR1 MNHEY, CDR2 SVGEGT. The CDR3 has 18 amino acids. This CDR3 reads CASSYNPWDRGTYNEQFF. The CDR3 bases are TGTGCCAGCAGTTACAATCCCTGGGACAGGGGTACCTACAATGAGCAGTTCTTC.

This clonotype has ten or more counts. V is TRBV12-3 or TRBV12-4 and J is TRBJ1-1, with D hard to call. This CDR3 contains 14 residues. The germline V and J ends were trimmed by 3 bases and 1 base, with 9 bases remaining between them. CDR3 sequence (DNA): TGTGCCAGCAGTTTCCGGGCCTCGAACACTGAAGCTTTCTTT. Translation: CASSFRASNTEAFF.

This clonotype was observed many times. The V gene is TRBV7-9, the J gene TRBJ2-2, with D perhaps TRBD2 (5 bases). The germline CDR1 and CDR2 sequences are SEHNR and FQNEAQ (reference sequence). Trimming took 5 bases from V and 3 from J, leaving 10 bases between them. The CDR3 extends over 14 amino acids. The CDR3 nucleotides read TGTGCCAGCAGCGTTGGACTGCACACCGGGGAGCTGTTTTTT. Translating it yields CASSVGLHTGELFF.

This clonotype was counted a few times. The chain couples TRBV5-1 to TRBJ2-1; TRBD1 agrees at 7 bases. Germline values: CDR1 SGHRS, CDR2 YFSETQ. The CDR3 sequence is 18 residues long. V was clipped by 0 bases and J by 0 bases; unmatched bases: 9. The CDR3 spells CASSLGGTVSSSYNEQFF. The DNA for the CDR3 is TGCGCCAGCAGCTTGGGGGGGACAGTGTCGAGCTCCTACAATGAGCAGTTCTTC. Looking up the rest from reference TRBV5-1 and TRBJ2-1 gives the full variable domain: KAGVTQTPRYLIKTRGQQVTLSCSPISGHRSVSWYQQTPGQGLQFLFEYFSETQRNKGNFPGRFSGRQFSNSRSEMNVSTLELGDSALYLCASSLGGTVSSSYNEQFFGPGTRLTVL.

This clonotype turned up a few times. V and J are TRBV10-3 and TRBJ2-5; weak D call: TRBD2 (7 bases). The CDR3 has 15 amino acids. Germline CDR1 and CDR2: ENHRY and SYGVKD. Trimming stripped 6 bases from V and 2 bases from J, with 16 bases between. CDR3 in amino acids: CAISPGAGAQETQYF. The CDR3 DNA reads TGTGCCATCAGCCCCGGGGCGGGGGCACAAGAGACCCAGTACTTC.